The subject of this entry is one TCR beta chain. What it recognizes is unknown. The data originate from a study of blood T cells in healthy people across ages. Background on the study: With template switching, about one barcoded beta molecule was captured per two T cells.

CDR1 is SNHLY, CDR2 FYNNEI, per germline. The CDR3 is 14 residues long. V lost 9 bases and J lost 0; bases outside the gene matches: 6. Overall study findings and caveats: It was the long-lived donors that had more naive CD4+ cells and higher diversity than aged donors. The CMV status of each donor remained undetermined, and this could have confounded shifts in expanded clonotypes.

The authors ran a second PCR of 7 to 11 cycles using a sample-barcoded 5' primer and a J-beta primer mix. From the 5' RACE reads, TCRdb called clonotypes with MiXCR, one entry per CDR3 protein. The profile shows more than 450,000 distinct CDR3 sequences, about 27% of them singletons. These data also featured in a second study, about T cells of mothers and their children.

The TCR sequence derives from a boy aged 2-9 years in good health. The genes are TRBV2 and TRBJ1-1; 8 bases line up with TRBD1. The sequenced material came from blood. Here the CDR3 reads CASCPGQVNTEAFF. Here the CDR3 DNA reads TGTGCCAGTTGTCCGGGACAGGTGAACACTGAAGCTTTCTTT.